A single sample gave rise to the 8 T cell receptor beta chains below, sequenced in a study of shared clonotypes between healthy human individuals. Libraries were prepared by immunoSEQ multiplex PCR; TCRdb keeps only in-frame clonotypes and omits some of them. Of roughly 2 million clones in the sample, approximately 94% are singletons; the top ten hold around 0.13%. Sequenced sample: naive CD4+ T cells sorted from blood. The subset denotes: CD45RA+ positively selected. The receptors derive from a young man in good health.

The V and J genes are TRBV5-3 and TRBJ2-5; 9 nucleotides line up with TRBD2. TRBV5-3 is sorted into the ORF group, with uncertain function. Trimming took 4 bases from V and 2 from J; bases not matched to a gene: 9. CDR3 length equals 16 residues. The CDR3, as DNA: TGTGCCAGAAGCGAAGCTAGCGGGGCCAGTCAAGAGACCCAGTACTTC. Protein: CARSEASGASQETQYF.

The rearrangement links TRBV30 to TRBJ2-1; 7 bases are a match to TRBD2. The CDR3 runs to 13 residues. CDR1 and CDR2 (germline): GTSNPN, SVGIG (reference sequence). With V trimmed by 4 bases and J by 9 bases, 9 bases remained unmatched. Here the CDR3 DNA reads TGTGCCTGGAAGGGTCGCGGGAGTTTTGAGCAGTTCTTC. Translated, it gives CAWKGRGSFEQFF.

The rearrangement links TRBV28 to TRBJ1-4; 9 positions agree with TRBD1. Trimming cost V 6 bases and J 8 bases; bases outside gene matches: 7. The CDR3 loop spans 14 amino acids. The germline V gene encodes CDR1 MDHEN and CDR2 SYDVKM. Here the CDR3 DNA reads TGTGCCAGCAGCCGGGACAGGGCGGACGAAAAACTGTTTTTT. Amino acids: CASSRDRADEKLFF.

J is TRBJ1-1 and V is TRBV6-5; D not resolved. Germline V gene sequence: CDR1 MNHEY, CDR2 SVGAGI. The CDR3 is made up of 14 amino acids. Trimming shortened V by 2 bases and J by 4 bases, and 11 bases separated the two germline ends. CDR3 in DNA: TGTGCCAGCAGTTACCTGGGAGGAATCACTGAAGCTTTCTTT. It codes for CASSYLGGITEAFF.

The count of this clone is one. The chain uses TRBV18 and TRBJ2-6; D unclear. The CDR3 is 15 amino acids. Germline lookup yields CDR1 KGHSH and CDR2 LQKENI. V gave up 1 base and J gave up 0 bases, with 4 bases separating them. CDR3: CASSPLLSGANVLTF. CDR3 DNA: TGTGCCAGCTCACCACTCCTCTCTGGGGCCAACGTCCTGACTTTC.

The V gene is TRBV5-6, the J gene TRBJ2-7; D is possibly TRBD1 or TRBD2 (5 bases each). The length of the CDR3 is 15 residues. Deletions cut 4 bases from V and 7 bases from J, with 21 bases between. Germline CDR1 and CDR2: SGHDT and YYEEEE. CDR3 region: CASSPLRGAPGEQYF. The CDR3 bases are TGTGCCAGCAGCCCCCTGAGGGGAGCCCCCGGGGAGCAGTACTTC.

This rearrangement joins TRBV7-9 to TRBJ2-1, with a possible D match to TRBD1 (5 bases). CDR1 SEHNR and CDR2 FQNEAQ come from the germline V gene (reference sequence). Trimming stripped 3 bases from V and 5 bases from J, with 11 bases between. The CDR3 has 14 amino acids. CDR3 in DNA: TGTGCCAGCAGCTTTGGCAGGGATAACAATGAGCAGTTCTTC. Residues: CASSFGRDNNEQFF. Looking up the rest from reference TRBV7-9 and TRBJ2-1 gives the full variable domain: DTGVSQNPRHKITKRGQNVTFRCDPISEHNRLYWYRQTLGQGPEFLTYFQNEAQLEKSRLLSDRFSAERPKGSFSTLEIQRTEQGDSAMYLCASSFGRDNNEQFFGPGTRLTVL.

The chain employs TRBV6-5 and TRBJ2-7, with D maybe TRBD2 (5 bases). V lost 0 bases to trimming and J lost 2 bases, with 11 bases between them. Germline V lookup: CDR1 MNHEY, CDR2 SVGAGI. This CDR3 has 15 residues. CDR3 amino acids: CASSYSMIGAYEQYF. CDR3 coding DNA: TGTGCCAGCAGTTACTCGATGATCGGGGCCTACGAGCAGTACTTC.